The present TCR beta chain was sequenced within a study of regulatory T cells in long-lasting Graves disease. Study at large: Over 5 years of antithyroid drugs with positive TSH receptor antibodies was taken to mean persistent Graves' disease. Study observations and caveats: Persistent patients had more shared public clonotypes (around 3,000) than new patients (just over 950).

Trimming removed 5 bases at V and 6 bases at J, with 12 bases between. This CDR3 is 13 amino acids long. The germline CDR1 and CDR2 sequences are SGHRS and YFSETQ. Worth noting for this clonotype: Its specificity is unknown.

The time point: persistent/refractory GD, antithyroid drugs over 5 years with positive TRAb. Extracted RNA from PBMCs served as the source of the TCR library. In building TCR beta libraries, iRepertoire HTBI primers were used together with Arm-PCR of CDR3 regions. How the authors handled the data: Identification yielded approximately 60 TRBV and 15 or so TRBJ segments across samples. Each CDR3 protein gets one entry after TCRdb re-called the multiplex PCR reads with MiXCR. TCRdb's processing, not the study's, gives the V and J calls here. The sample includes under 450,000 distinct CDR3 sequences, 23% of them seen just once.

The source of this sequence is a female donor with Graves disease. The material sequenced was peripheral blood mononuclear cells (PBMCs), taken when the disease was refractory, from a patient treated with antithyroid drugs. The gene calls are TRBV5-1 and TRBJ1-5, with D perhaps TRBD1 (5 bases). CDR3 in DNA: TGCGCCAGCAGTGTGGGGGGAGGTCAGCCCCAGCATTTT. Protein product: CASSVGGGQPQHF.